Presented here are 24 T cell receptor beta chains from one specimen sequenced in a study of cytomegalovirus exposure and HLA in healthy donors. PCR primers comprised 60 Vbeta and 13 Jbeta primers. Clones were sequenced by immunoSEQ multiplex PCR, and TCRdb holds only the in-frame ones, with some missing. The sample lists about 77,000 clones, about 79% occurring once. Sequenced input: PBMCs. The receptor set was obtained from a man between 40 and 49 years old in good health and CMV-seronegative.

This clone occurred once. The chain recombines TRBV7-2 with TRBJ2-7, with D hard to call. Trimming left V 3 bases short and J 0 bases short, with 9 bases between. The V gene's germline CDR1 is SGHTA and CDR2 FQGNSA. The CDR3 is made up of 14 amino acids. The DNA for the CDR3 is TGTGCCAGCAGCTTTGGCCAACCCTCCTACGAGCAGTACTTC. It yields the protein CASSFGQPSYEQYF.

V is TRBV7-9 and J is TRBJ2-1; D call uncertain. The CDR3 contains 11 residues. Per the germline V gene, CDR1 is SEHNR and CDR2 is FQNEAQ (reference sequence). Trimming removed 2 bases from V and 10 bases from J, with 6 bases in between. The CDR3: CASSLRVEQFF. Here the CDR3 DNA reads TGTGCCAGCAGCTTACGGGTAGAGCAGTTCTTC. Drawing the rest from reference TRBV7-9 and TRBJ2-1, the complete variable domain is DTGVSQNPRHKITKRGQNVTFRCDPISEHNRLYWYRQTLGQGPEFLTYFQNEAQLEKSRLLSDRFSAERPKGSFSTLEIQRTEQGDSAMYLCASSLRVEQFFGPGTRLTVL.

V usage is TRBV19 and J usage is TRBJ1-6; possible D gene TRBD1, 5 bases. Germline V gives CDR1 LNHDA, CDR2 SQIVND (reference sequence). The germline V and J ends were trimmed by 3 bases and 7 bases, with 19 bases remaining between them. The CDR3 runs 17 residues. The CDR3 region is CASSMLGTLQDNSPLHF. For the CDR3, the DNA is TGTGCCAGTAGTATGTTGGGGACTCTTCAAGACAATTCACCCCTCCACTTT. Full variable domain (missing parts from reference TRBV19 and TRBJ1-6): DGGITQSPKYLFRKEGQNVTLSCEQNLNHDAMYWYRQDPGQGLRLIYYSQIVNDFQKGDIAEGYSVSREKKESFPLTVTSAQKNPTAFYLCASSMLGTLQDNSPLHFGNGTRLTVT.

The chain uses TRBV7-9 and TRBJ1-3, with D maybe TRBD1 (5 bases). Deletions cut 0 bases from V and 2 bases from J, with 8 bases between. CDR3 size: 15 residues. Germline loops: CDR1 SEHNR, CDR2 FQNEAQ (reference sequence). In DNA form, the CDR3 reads TGTGCCAGCAGCTTAGCTGCCAGGGCTGGAAACACCATATATTTT. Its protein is CASSLAARAGNTIYF.

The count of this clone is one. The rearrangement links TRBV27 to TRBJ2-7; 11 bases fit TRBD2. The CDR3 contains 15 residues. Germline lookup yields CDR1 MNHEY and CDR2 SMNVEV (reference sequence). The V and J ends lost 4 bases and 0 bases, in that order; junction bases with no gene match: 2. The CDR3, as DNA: TGTGCCAGCAGTTCTGGGACTAGCGGCTCCTACGAGCAGTACTTC. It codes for CASSSGTSGSYEQYF.

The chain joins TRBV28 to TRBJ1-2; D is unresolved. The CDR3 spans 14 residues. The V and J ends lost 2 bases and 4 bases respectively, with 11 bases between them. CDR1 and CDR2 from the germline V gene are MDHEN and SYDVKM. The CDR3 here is CASSLEARLYGYTF. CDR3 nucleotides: TGTGCCAGCAGTTTAGAGGCAAGACTCTATGGCTACACCTTC.

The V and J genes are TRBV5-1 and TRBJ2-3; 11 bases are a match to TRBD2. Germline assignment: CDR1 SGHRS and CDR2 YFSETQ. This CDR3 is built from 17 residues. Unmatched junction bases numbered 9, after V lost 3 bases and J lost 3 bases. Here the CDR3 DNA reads TGCGCCAGCAGCTCGTCCGCTAGCGGGAGGAGAACAGATACGCAGTATTTT. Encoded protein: CASSSSASGRRTDTQYF. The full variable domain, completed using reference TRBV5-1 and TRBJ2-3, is KAGVTQTPRYLIKTRGQQVTLSCSPISGHRSVSWYQQTPGQGLQFLFEYFSETQRNKGNFPGRFSGRQFSNSRSEMNVSTLELGDSALYLCASSSSASGRRTDTQYFGPGTRLTVL.

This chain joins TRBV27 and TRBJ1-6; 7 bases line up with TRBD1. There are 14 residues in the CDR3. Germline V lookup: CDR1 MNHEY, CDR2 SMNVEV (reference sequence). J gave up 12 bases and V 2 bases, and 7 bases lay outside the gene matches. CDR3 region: CASSLGQDVKPLHF. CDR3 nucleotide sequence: TGTGCCAGCAGTTTAGGACAGGACGTTAAACCCCTCCACTTT.

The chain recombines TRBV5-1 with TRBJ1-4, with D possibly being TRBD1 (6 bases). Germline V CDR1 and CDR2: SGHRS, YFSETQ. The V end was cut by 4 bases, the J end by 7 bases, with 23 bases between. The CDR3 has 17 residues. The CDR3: CASSKGEWASGGEKLFF. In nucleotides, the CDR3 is TGCGCCAGCAGCAAGGGGGAGTGGGCGTCCGGCGGTGAAAAACTGTTTTTT. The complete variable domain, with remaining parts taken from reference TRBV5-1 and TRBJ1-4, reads KAGVTQTPRYLIKTRGQQVTLSCSPISGHRSVSWYQQTPGQGLQFLFEYFSETQRNKGNFPGRFSGRQFSNSRSEMNVSTLELGDSALYLCASSKGEWASGGEKLFFGSGTQLSVL.

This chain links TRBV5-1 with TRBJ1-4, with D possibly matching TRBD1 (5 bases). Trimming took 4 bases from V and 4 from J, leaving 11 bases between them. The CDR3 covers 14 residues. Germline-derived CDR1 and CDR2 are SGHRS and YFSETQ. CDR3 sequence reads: CASSRSQGNEKLFF. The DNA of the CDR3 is TGCGCCAGCAGCCGTTCGCAGGGTAATGAAAAACTGTTTTTT.

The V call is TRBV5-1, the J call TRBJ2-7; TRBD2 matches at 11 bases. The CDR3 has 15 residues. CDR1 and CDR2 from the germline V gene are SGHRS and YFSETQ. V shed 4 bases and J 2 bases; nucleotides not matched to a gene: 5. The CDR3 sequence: CASSGLAGGAYEQYF. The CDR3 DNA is TGCGCCAGCAGCGGGCTAGCGGGAGGAGCCTACGAGCAGTACTTC. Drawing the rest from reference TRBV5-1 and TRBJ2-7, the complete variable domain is KAGVTQTPRYLIKTRGQQVTLSCSPISGHRSVSWYQQTPGQGLQFLFEYFSETQRNKGNFPGRFSGRQFSNSRSEMNVSTLELGDSALYLCASSGLAGGAYEQYFGPGTRLTVT.

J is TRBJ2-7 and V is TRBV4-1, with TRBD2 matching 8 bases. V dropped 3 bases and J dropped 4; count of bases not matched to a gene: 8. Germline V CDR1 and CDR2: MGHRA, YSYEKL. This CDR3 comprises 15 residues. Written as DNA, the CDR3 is TGCGCCAGCAGCCAGCCGGGACTAGAGTTATACGAGCAGTACTTC. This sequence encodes CASSQPGLELYEQYF.

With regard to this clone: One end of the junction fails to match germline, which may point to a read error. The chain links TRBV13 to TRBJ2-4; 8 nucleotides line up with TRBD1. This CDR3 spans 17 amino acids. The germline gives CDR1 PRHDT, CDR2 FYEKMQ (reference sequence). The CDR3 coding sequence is TGTGCCAGCAGCTCAATTCTGGACAGGGACGAGGAAAACAGTCAGTACTTC. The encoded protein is CASSSILDRDEENSQYF.

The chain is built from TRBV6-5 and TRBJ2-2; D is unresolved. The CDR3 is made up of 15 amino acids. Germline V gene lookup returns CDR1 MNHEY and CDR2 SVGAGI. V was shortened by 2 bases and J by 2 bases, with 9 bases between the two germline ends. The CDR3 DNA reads TGTGCCAGCAGTTACCGGGTAGATAACACCGGGGAGCTGTTTTTT. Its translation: CASSYRVDNTGELFF.

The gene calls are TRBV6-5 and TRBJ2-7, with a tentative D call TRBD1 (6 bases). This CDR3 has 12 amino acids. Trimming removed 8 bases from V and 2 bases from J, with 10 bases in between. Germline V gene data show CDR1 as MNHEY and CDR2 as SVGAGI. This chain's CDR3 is CASGGQTYEQYF. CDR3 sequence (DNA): TGTGCCAGCGGGGGCCAGACCTACGAGCAGTACTTC.

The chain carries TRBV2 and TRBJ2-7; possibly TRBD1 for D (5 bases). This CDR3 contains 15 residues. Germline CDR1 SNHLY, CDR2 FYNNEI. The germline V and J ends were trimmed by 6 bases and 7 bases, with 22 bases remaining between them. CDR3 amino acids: CASSVTQVWGREQYF. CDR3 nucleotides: TGTGCCAGCAGCGTAACACAGGTCTGGGGAAGGGAGCAGTACTTC.

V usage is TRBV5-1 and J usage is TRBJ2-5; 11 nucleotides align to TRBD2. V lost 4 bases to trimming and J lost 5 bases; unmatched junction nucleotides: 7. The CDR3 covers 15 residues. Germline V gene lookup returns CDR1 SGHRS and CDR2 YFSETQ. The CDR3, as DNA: TGCGCCAGCAGCCCTATAGCGGGAGGGCCGGAGACCCAGTACTTC. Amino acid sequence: CASSPIAGGPETQYF.

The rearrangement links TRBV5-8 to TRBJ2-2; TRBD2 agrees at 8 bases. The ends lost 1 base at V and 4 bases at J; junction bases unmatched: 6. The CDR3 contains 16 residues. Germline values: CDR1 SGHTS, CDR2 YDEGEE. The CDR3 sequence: CASSLLSGSRTGELFF. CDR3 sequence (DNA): TGTGCCAGCAGCTTGCTCAGCGGGAGCCGCACCGGGGAGCTGTTTTTT.

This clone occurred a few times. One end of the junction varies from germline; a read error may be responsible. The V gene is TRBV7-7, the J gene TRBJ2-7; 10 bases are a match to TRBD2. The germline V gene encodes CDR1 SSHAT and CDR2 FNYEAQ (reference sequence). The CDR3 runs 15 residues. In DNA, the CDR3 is TGTGCTAGCAGCCCGGGACTAGCGCCCCGGGGGGAGCAGTACTTC. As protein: CASSPGLAPRGEQYF.

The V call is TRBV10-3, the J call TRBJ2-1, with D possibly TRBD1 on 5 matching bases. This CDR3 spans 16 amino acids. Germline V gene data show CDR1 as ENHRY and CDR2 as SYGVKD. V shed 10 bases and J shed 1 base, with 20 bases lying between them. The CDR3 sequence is CASYGRGADSYNEQFF. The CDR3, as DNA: TGTGCCAGCTACGGGCGTGGGGCCGATTCCTACAATGAGCAGTTCTTC.

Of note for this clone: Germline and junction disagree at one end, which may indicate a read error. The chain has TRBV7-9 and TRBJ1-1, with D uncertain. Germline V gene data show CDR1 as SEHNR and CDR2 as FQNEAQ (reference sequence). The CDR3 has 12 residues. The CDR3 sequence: CSSTTLNTEAFF. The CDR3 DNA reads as TGTTCCAGCACTACTCTGAACACTGAAGCTTTCTTT.

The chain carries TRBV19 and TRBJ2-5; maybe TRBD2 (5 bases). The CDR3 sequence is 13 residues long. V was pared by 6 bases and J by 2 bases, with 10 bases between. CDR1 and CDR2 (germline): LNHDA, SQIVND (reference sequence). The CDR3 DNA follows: TGTGCCAGTAGCGGGATGTTTCAAGAGACCCAGTACTTC. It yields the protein CASSGMFQETQYF.

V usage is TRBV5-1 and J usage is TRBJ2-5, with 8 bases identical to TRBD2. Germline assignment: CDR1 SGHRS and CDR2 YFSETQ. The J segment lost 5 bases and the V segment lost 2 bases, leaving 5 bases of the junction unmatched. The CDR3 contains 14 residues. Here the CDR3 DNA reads TGCGCCAGCAGCTTTAGCGGGATTGGTGAGACCCAGTACTTC. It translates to CASSFSGIGETQYF.

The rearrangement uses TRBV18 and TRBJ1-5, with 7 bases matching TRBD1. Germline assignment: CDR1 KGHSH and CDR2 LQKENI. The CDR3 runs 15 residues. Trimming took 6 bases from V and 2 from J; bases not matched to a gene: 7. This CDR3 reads CASSPGQVGNQPQHF. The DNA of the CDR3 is TGTGCCAGCTCCCCTGGACAGGTGGGCAATCAGCCCCAGCATTTT.